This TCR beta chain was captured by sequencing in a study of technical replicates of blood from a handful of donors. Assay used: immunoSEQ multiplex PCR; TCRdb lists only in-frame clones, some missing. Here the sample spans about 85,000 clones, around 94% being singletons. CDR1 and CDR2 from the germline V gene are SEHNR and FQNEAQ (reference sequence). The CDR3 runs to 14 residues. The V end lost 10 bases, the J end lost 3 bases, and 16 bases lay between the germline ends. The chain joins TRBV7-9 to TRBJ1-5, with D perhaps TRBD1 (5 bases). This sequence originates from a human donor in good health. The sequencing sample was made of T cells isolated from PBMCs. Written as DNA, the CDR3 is TGTGCCACCTCAGCTTCGGACACCAATCAGCCCCAGCATTTT. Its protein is CATSASDTNQPQHF.